The sequence of this TCR beta chain was determined in a study of blood T cell repertoires in COVID-19 (dated by TCRdb to the early 2020s). Regarding the research as a whole: The collaborator samples originated in the United States, Italy and Spain and spanned the acute and convalescent phases of COVID-19. The prospective study material was composed of cDNA or gDNA derived from T cells, B-cell-depleted T cells, or PBMCs. Deeply sampled blood TCRbeta repertoires from subjects exposed to, actively infected with, or recovered from COVID-19 were included in the dataset. The repertoires were released in a freely available public database intended as a resource for research on the immune response to SARS-CoV-2. The samples were drawn from two sources: the first 160 participants of the ongoing ImmuneRACE study, and 950 to 1,500 subjects contributed by 6 global collaborators. Sample metadata almost always included a de-identified subject ID, COVID-19 status, age in years and sex. Where available, HLA class I and class II types were taken from metadata supplied by the sample provider and were not determined by assay-based typing. On the study overall, not on this receptor specifically: Clinical and demographic metadata were provided uncurated, with the amount varying by source and participant.

There are a few counts of this clone. Its recognized antigen is unknown. No base quality information exists; no much larger clone differs at one position. Participants in the prospective study were aged roughly 18 to 90 years, lived in over 20 United States geographic areas, and enrolled through a virtual design. In the prospective study, participants were assigned to cohorts based on the clinical history participants reported in a screening survey and a study questionnaire. Recovered participants in ImmuneRACE Cohort 3 were defined as having two consecutive negative NP/OP PCR tests, clearance from a healthcare professional, or resolution of symptoms. Mobile phlebotomists in the prospective study collected whole blood, serum and a nasopharyngeal or oropharyngeal swab from every participant. Participants in the prospective study had the option to provide additional blood draws and questionnaires over a roughly 2-month period. Before DNA extraction, blood samples from the prospective study were shipped at room temperature or frozen.

Taken from the germline V gene, the CDR1 and CDR2 loops are SQVTM and ANQGSEA. Trimming takes 3 bases off V and 11 bases off J; junction bases not matched to a gene: 17. Taken from cysteine to phenylalanine, the CDR3 has 16 residues. Of all the DNA, just the CDR3 is kept, 48 bases in frame from base 1. TCRbeta CDR3 regions were amplified from genomic DNA using the immunoSEQ Assay, a bias-controlled multiplex PCR. The original methods were these. Within the assay, amplification of reference gene primers was used to estimate how many nucleated cells each sample contained. To quantify the absolute abundance of each unique TCRbeta CDR3 rearrangement, sequence reads were collapsed and filtered. For each sample, productive Simpson clonality was calculated as the square root of Simpson's diversity index across productive rearrangements. This immuneACCESS table, as held by TCRdb, lists in-frame sequences with V and J called but not all clones. Of the missing ones, under half trace to an unresolved V gene in checked studies; the others have no known cause. From that table come the V and J calls and clone size; the DNA was used to work out D and trimming. The sample table shows 200,000 to 300,000 clones, and more than 75% are seen once. Approximately 2.4% of the sample is in the top ten clones.

The sequenced sample was PBMCs or T cells enriched from blood (not recorded which). This clonotype originated in a woman between 18 and 29 years old who had recovered from COVID-19. The chain joins TRBV29-1 to TRBJ1-3; 9 of the junction bases match TRBD1. The CDR3 region reads CSVEKMGLQGAHPIYF. The DNA is as follows: TGCAGCGTTGAGAAGATGGGACTACAGGGGGCGCATCCCATATATTTT.